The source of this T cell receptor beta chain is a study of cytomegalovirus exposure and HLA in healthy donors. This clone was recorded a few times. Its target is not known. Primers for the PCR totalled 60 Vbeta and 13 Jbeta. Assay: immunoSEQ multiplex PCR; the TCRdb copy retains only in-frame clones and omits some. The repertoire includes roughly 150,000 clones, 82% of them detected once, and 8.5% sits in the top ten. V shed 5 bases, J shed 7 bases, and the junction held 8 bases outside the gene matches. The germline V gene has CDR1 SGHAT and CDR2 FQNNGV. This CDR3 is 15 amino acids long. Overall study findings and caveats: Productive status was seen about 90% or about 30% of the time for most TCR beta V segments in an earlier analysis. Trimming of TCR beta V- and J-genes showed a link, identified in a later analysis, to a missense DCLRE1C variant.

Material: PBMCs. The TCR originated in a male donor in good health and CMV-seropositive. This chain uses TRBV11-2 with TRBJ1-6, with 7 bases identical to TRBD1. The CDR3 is CASSNRGYGNSPLHF. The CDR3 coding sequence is TGTGCCAGCAGCAACAGGGGATATGGAAATTCACCCCTCCACTTT.